Following are 5 T cell receptor beta chains from one sample sequenced in a study of metastatic and nonmetastatic thyroid tumors. Patients were all untreated before their thyroid surgery. TCRdb re-clonotyped the PCR reads through MiXCR. The sample consists of more than 15,000 clones, around a sixth of them appearing once. Sequenced input: blood. These receptors were collected from a male donor with papillary thyroid cancer or a benign thyroid nodule (not recorded which). Some clones in this sample may be carry-over from other donors' samples.

This clone was recorded many times. The rearrangement links TRBV2 to TRBJ1-5, with D unresolved. The V and J ends lost 5 bases and 1 base respectively, with 9 bases between them. The germline CDR1 and CDR2 sequences are SNHLY and FYNNEI. This CDR3 is built from 14 residues. Here the CDR3 reads CASSRTLSNQPQHF. For the CDR3, the DNA is TGTGCCAGCAGTCGGACCCTCAGCAATCAGCCCCAGCATTTT.

This clone was seen a few times. DNA for the CDR3: TGTGCCAGCAGGTTAATTGACTCGGCGAAGATACAAGAGACCCAGTACTTC. It yields the protein CASRLIDSAKIQETQYF. J is TRBJ2-5 and V is TRBV2; D is unresolved. CDR1 SNHLY and CDR2 FYNNEI come from the germline V gene. CDR3 size: 17 residues. Trimming stripped 6 bases from V and 2 bases from J, with 22 bases between.

Notes on this clone: A read error may account for a junction end that differs from germline. In the same sample, other DNA sequences code for this CDR3. The V gene is TRBV9, the J gene TRBJ2-1; unclear D gene. CDR3 size: 13 residues. Looked up from germline, CDR1 is SGDLS and CDR2 is YYNGEE. DNA of the CDR3: TGTGCCAGCAGCGTAGTTCTAGACAATGAACAGTTCTTC. Translated, it gives CASSVVLDNEQFF.

This clone was found many times. J is TRBJ2-5 and V is TRBV7-9; D gene uncertain. The germline V and J ends were trimmed by 6 bases and 5 bases, with 10 bases remaining between them. Germline CDR1 SEHNR, CDR2 FQNEAQ (reference sequence). The CDR3 spans 12 residues. This CDR3 reads CASRLMGETQYF. CDR3 sequence (DNA): TGTGCCAGCAGACTTATGGGGGAGACCCAGTACTTC.

This clone was detected ten times or more. V usage is TRBV6-1 and J usage is TRBJ1-4; no firm D call. Germline CDR1 is MNHNS and CDR2 is SASEGT. There are 13 residues in the CDR3. The germline V and J ends were trimmed by 6 bases and 3 bases, with 8 bases remaining between them. The CDR3 here is CASRRLANEKLFF. The CDR3 bases are TGTGCCAGCAGAAGGCTGGCTAATGAAAAACTGTTTTTT.